Included here is one T cell receptor (beta chain) sequence, with context. Its antigen is unknown. The sample is drawn from a study of Ad26.COV2.S vaccination and SARS-CoV-2 variants. Overall study: Once or twice, 56 days apart, Ad26.COV2.S was delivered intramuscularly.

This table comes from immunoSEQ multiplex PCR, and its TCRdb copy is limited to in-frame clones, with some not included. The repertoire has roughly 350,000 clones, 88% of them found once; the top ten carry 6.4%. General study results and limits: Similar non-spike TCR breadth was observed in recipients of vaccine and of placebo.

Treatment: roughly 19 received Ad26.COV2.S at low or high dose, single or two shots; a few received placebo; per-sample allocation not given. Each sample was drawn 63 days after the first injection (of vaccine or placebo). Donation came from an adult in Boston who was aged 18-55 years. The CDR3 is 16 residues long. The V end lost 4 bases, the J end lost 0 bases, and 10 bases lay between the germline ends. Per germline, CDR1 MNHEY and CDR2 SVGEGT. The sequence was obtained from a person between 18 and 65 years old who received the Ad26.COV2.S COVID-19 vaccine or a placebo. The chain employs TRBV6-2 or TRBV6-3 and TRBJ2-6; D is unclear. The sequences come from peripheral blood, collected in a trial of Ad26.COV2.S vaccine versus placebo. The CDR3 nucleotides are TGTGCCAGCAGTTCAACAATCCACTCTGGGGCCAACGTCCTGACTTTC. As protein: CASSSTIHSGANVLTF.